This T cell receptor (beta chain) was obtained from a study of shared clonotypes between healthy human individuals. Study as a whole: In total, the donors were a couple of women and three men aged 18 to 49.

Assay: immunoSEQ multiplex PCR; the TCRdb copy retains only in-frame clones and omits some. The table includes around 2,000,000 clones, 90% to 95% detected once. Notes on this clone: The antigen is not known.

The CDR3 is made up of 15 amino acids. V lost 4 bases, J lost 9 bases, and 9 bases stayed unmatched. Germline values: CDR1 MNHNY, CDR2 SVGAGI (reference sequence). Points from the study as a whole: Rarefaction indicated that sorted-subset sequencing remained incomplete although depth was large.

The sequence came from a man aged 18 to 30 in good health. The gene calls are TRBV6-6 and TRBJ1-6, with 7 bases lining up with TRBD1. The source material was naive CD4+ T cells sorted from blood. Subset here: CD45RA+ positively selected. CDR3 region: CASSSRTGGISPLHF. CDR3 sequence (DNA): TGTGCCAGCAGTTCTAGGACAGGAGGGATTTCACCCCTCCACTTT.